This TCR beta chain derives from a study of blood T cell repertoires in COVID-19. On the study more broadly: From T cells, B-cell-depleted T cells, or PBMCs came the material, which was cDNA or gDNA.

Produced via immunoSEQ multiplex PCR; TCRdb's table is partial and in-frame only. The profile covers roughly 200,000 clones, with more than 70% appearing a single time and roughly 18% taken by the ten largest. Germline assignment: CDR1 SEHNR and CDR2 FQNEAQ (reference sequence). The CDR3 is 15 residues long. V lost 0 bases and J 5 bases, leaving 11 bases between the germline ends. The sequence was obtained from a person aged 65-85 years with COVID-19, enrolled during active disease. Sequencing was done on a sample of peripheral blood. The chain couples TRBV7-9 to TRBJ1-5; D call uncertain. For the CDR3, the DNA is TGTGCCAGCAGCTTAGCCGGGGTTAACGATCAGCCCCAGCATTTT. Protein product: CASSLAGVNDQPQHF.